This record looks at one T cell receptor beta chain sequence and its context. Its antigen has not been determined. No base qualities exist here, and no much larger clone lies one base off it. The sample comes from a study of T cell responses to AZD1222 COVID-19 vaccine (dated by TCRdb to about 2021). A note on the overall study: A total of more than 230 trial participants underwent TCR sequencing, of whom 207 received two doses of AZD1222 and some 26 received two doses of the MenACWY control vaccine. Trial participants were enrolled by age into subgroups of 18-55, 56-69 and 70-plus years, and 148, 28 and 57 TCR-sequenced participants, respectively, were included in these subgroups.

The CDR3 regions of human TCRbeta chains were analyzed by immunosequencing. In the original analysis: TCRs in the repertoires were matched against a reference library of SARS-CoV-2-specific TCRs that had been generated with the MIRA antigen-specificity platform. Breadth was defined as the fraction of unique TCRs that were SARS-CoV-2-associated. Depth was defined as the fraction of total T cells that were SARS-CoV-2-associated. Using the MIRA data, each spike-specific TCR was assigned both to the spike region to which the TCR was reactive and to a CD4 or CD8 class. Log10-transformed breadth and depth values were compared by one-way ANOVA with Sidak's multiple comparisons tests. TCRdb re-hosts the immuneACCESS table, in-frame sequences only. Its copies lack some clones; in the studies checked, an unresolved V gene accounts for under half of them, and the cause for the rest is not known. V, J and clone size reflect that table, while D and trimming were determined from the DNA. The sample includes roughly 120,000 clones, with 88% observed a single time. In total, the top ten clones hold over 15% of the sample.

General conclusions and limits of the study: Conclusions about previously exposed vaccinees are limited because only six or seven AZD1222 recipients were SARS-CoV-2 seropositive at baseline. In the small 56-69-year group, the increase in depth fell short of significance, most likely because of low power. Spike-specific TCR breadth and depth rose significantly after two AZD1222 doses compared with day 0 and with MenACWY recipients. Vaccine-associated CD4 TCRs spanned the whole spike protein, with dominant responses in regions 160-218 and 743-854. No day 14 peak-response samples were available, so repertoires were characterized only after the peak T cell response. Nearly half of unique spike-specific TCRs reportedly recognized epitopes outside regions mutated in the B.1.351 and B.1.1.7 variants. Most participants were white British and females outnumbered males, and the authors suggested that clonal diversity may have been underestimated.

The CDR3 runs 12 residues from the cysteine to the phenylalanine. Only the CDR3 region is kept as DNA, spanning 36 bases read in frame from base 1. CDR1 and CDR2, looked up from the germline V gene (reference sequence), are SEHNR and FQNEAQ. V is clipped by 2 bases and J by 4 bases, and the sequence between their germline boundaries is 6 bases long. This specimen's time point label, per the study, means: baseline before first vaccination. The treatment or condition label corresponds to: meningococcal conjugate vaccine given as trial control. Vaccinee samples came from UK trials COV001 and COV002, including a single-blind randomized controlled phase 2/3 trial of AZD1222 (ChAdOx1 nCoV-19) in healthy adults. For TCRbeta chain sequencing, PBMC samples were collected from trial participants at day 0 and at day 28 after the second dose.

This chain is built from TRBV7-9 and TRBJ2-7, with the D gene uncertain. The sample here was peripheral blood, taken on day 0 of MenACWY control vaccination. This TCR came from an adult in good health. The sequenced DNA is TGTGCCAGCAGCTTACTGGGGTACGAGCAGTACTTC. It codes for CASSLLGYEQYF.